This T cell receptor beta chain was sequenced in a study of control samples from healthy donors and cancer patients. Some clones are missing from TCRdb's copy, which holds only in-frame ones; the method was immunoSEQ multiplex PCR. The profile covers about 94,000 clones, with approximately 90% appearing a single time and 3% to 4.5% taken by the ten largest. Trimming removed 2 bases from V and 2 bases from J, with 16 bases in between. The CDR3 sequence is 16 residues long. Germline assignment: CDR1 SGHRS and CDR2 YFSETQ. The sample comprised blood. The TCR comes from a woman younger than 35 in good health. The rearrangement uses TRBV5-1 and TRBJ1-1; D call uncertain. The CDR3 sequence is CASSLPPGYTNTEAFF. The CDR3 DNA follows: TGCGCCAGCAGCTTACCGCCCGGTTACACTAACACTGAAGCTTTCTTT.